These T cell receptor beta chains were read from a single sample in a study of T-cell reconstitution after alpha-beta-depleted transplantation in children. TCRdb used MiXCR to reprocess the PCR reads, holding one entry per CDR3 protein. This sample has 350,000 to 500,000 distinct CDR3 sequences; roughly 44% occur once, and the top ten carry roughly a quarter. The specimen was PBMCs, collected before TCRalphabeta/CD19-depleted stem cell transplant. Receptors were obtained from a girl aged 2 to 9 with aplastic anemia, due to receive a stem cell transplant. Both conserved end residues are part of each CDR3. D genes are given only for firm matches. The size field is filled for only some rows; it gives once, few, many or a size class.

TRBJ2-1 | . | TRBV20-1 | . | CSASKSSYNEQFF | TGCAGTGCTAGTAAGAGCTCCTACAATGAGCAGTTCTTC
TRBJ1-1 | . | TRBV20-1 | . | CSASSGVMNTEAFF | TGCAGTGCTAGTTCGGGAGTAATGAACACTGAAGCTTTCTTT
TRBJ2-5 | . | TRBV3-1 | . | CASSQLEIQETQYF | TGTGCCAGCAGCCAACTTGAGATCCAAGAGACCCAGTACTTC
TRBJ1-2 | TRBD1 | TRBV20-1 | . | CSATGQFNYGYTF | TGCAGTGCTACGGGACAGTTTAACTATGGCTACACCTTC
TRBJ1-2 | . | TRBV5-1 | . | CASRPTGDGYTF | TGCGCCAGCAGGCCGACAGGAGATGGCTACACCTTC
TRBJ1-1 | . | TRBV20-1 | few | CSARTRMNTEAFF | TGCAGTGCTAGAACTAGGATGAACACTGAAGCTTTCTTT
TRBJ2-7 | . | TRBV5-1 | . | CASTLNGYEQYF | TGCGCCAGCACCTTGAACGGCTACGAGCAGTACTTC
TRBJ2-6 | . | TRBV24-1 | few | CATRHCSGANVLTF | TGTGCCACTCGACACTGCTCGGGGGCCAACGTCCTGACTTTC
TRBJ2-1 | . | TRBV7-2 | . | CASSLLADYNEQFF | TGTGCCAGCAGCTTGTTGGCAGACTACAATGAGCAGTTCTTC
TRBJ2-5 | TRBD2 | TRBV10-3 | once | CAISESGLGGMETQYF | TGTGCCATCAGTGAGTCGGGACTAGGGGGTATGGAGACCCAGTACTTC
TRBJ2-4 | . | TRBV5-6 | . | CASGGGENIQYF | TGTGCCAGCGGTGGCGGCGAAAACATTCAGTACTTC
TRBJ2-7 | . | TRBV5-1 | . | CASSLVGSTYEQYF | TGCGCCAGCAGCTTGGTCGGGAGTACCTACGAGCAGTACTTC
TRBJ1-1 | . | TRBV6-4 | . | CASSPGGAKSANTEAFF | TGTGCCAGCAGTCCGGGGGGGGCTAAATCGGCGAACACTGAAGCTTTCTTT
TRBJ1-1 | . | TRBV20-1 | . | CSARGREAFF | TGCAGTGCTAGAGGACGGGAAGCTTTCTTT
TRBJ2-4 | TRBD1 | TRBV20-1 | . | CSARDVDRQGLYF | TGCAGTGCTAGAGATGTAGACCGACAGGGCTTGTACTTC
TRBJ2-2 | . | TRBV5-1 | many | CATARGQNTGELFF | TGCGCCACCGCACGAGGACAGAACACCGGGGAGCTGTTTTTT
TRBJ2-7 | . | TRBV20-1 | . | CSAHPPLATYEQYF | TGCAGTGCACACCCACCTCTGGCCACCTACGAGCAGTACTTC
TRBJ2-1 | TRBD2 | TRBV6-5 | many | CASSRTSGSSYNEQFF | TGTGCCAGCAGCCGGACTAGCGGGAGCTCCTACAATGAGCAGTTCTTC
TRBJ1-1 | . | TRBV10-3 | . | CAISESKASNTEAFF | TGTGCCATCAGTGAGTCAAAAGCTAGCAACACTGAAGCTTTCTTT
TRBJ2-7 | . | TRBV19 | many | CASSMMDRNSYEQYF | TGTGCCAGTAGTATGATGGACAGAAATTCCTACGAGCAGTACTTC
TRBJ2-4 | TRBD1 | TRBV2 | many | CASLRSGGGGAKNIQYF | TGTGCCAGCCTCCGTTCAGGGGGCGGAGGAGCCAAAAACATTCAGTACTTC
TRBJ2-3 | . | TRBV4-3 | . | CASSQDGHADTQYF | TGCGCCAGCAGCCAAGATGGGCACGCAGATACGCAGTATTTT
TRBJ1-2 | . | TRBV28 | . | CASSLVRRNYGYTF | TGTGCCAGCAGTTTAGTCAGGAGGAACTATGGCTACACCTTC
TRBJ2-7 | . | TRBV7-9 | . | CASSPWGVSASYEQYF | TGTGCCAGCAGCCCGTGGGGGGTTTCTGCGTCCTACGAGCAGTACTTC
TRBJ2-1 | TRBD2 | TRBV7-8 | . | CASSLASGGDNEQFF | TGTGCCAGCAGCTTAGCTAGCGGGGGAGACAATGAGCAGTTCTTC